This is a list of T cell receptor beta chains from one sample in a study of cytomegalovirus exposure and HLA in healthy donors. Assay: immunoSEQ multiplex PCR; the TCRdb copy retains only in-frame clones and omits some. Of roughly 160,000 clones in the sample, about 75% were seen once. The sequenced material came from PBMCs. The receptors originated from a man in his fifties in good health and CMV-seropositive. The CDR3 runs from the conserved cysteine through the conserved F or W. D genes are given only for firm matches. Part of the rows lack a size; the others show once, few, many or a class for expanded clones.

v_call	d_call	j_call	clone_size	cdr3_nt	cdr3_aa
TRBV2	TRBD1	TRBJ2-5	NA	TGTGCCAGCAGCGCCGGGACAGGGCATGAGACCCAGTACTTC	CASSAGTGHETQYF
TRBV7-9	NA	TRBJ1-2	NA	TGTGCCAGCAGCTTCGGAGATTATGGCTACACCTTC	CASSFGDYGYTF
TRBV28	NA	TRBJ2-1	few	TGTGCCAGCAGTCTGCAGACGGGTGAGCAGTTCTTC	CASSLQTGEQFF
TRBV7-9	TRBD1	TRBJ1-5	NA	TGTGCCAGCAGCTTAGGGGGACAGGGGGCGAGGGGCAATCAGCCCCAGCATTTT	CASSLGGQGARGNQPQHF
TRBV28	TRBD1	TRBJ1-6	NA	TGTGCCAGCAGTTTGGCAGGGACAGCCAATAATTCACCCCTCCACTTT	CASSLAGTANNSPLHF
TRBV19	TRBD1	TRBJ1-2	NA	TGTGCCAGTAGTCGGATGGACAGGGCCGGCAATGGCTACACCTTC	CASSRMDRAGNGYTF
TRBV4-2	NA	TRBJ2-1	once	TGTGCCAGCAGCCCAACTAGTCGTGAGCAGTTCTTC	CASSPTSREQFF
TRBV6-4	NA	TRBJ1-1	NA	TGTGCCAGCAGTGACTCTTCGGAGGTTTCTGAAGCTTTCTTT	CASSDSSEVSEAFF
TRBV21-1	NA	TRBJ1-1	NA	TGTGCCAGACCGTGGGACAGGCACACTGAAGCTTTCTTT	CARPWDRHTEAFF
TRBV5-1	NA	TRBJ2-3	NA	TGCGCCAGCAGCTACACAGGGTCCACAGATACGCAGTATTTT	CASSYTGSTDTQYF
TRBV6-1	NA	TRBJ1-2	NA	TGTGCCAGCAGTGGGGGCGGGGGCGGGGATGGCTACACCTTC	CASSGGGGGDGYTF
TRBV6-5	TRBD1	TRBJ1-6	NA	TGTGCCAGCAGTTACGACAGGGTAGTAAATTCACCCCTCCACTTT	CASSYDRVVNSPLHF